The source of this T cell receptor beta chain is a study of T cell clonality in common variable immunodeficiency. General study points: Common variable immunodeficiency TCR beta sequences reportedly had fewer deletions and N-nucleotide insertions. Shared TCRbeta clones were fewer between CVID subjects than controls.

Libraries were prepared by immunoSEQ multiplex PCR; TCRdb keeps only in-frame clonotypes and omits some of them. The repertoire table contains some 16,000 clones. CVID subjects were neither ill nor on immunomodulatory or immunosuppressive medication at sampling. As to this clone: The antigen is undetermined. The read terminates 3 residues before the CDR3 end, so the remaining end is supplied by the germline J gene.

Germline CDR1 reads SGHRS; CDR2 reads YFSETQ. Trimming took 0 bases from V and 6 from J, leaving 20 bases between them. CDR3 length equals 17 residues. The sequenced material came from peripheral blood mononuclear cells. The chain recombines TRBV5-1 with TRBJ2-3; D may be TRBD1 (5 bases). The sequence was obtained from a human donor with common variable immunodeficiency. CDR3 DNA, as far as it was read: TGCGCCAGCAGCTTGGAACAGGCGAATCTAGAAACTGATACG. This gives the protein CASSLEQANLETDT. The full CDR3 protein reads CASSLEQANLETDTQYF.